This is a list of T cell receptor beta chains from one sample in a study of cytomegalovirus exposure and HLA in healthy donors. TCRdb's table, derived via immunoSEQ multiplex PCR, lists solely in-frame clones and lacks some. The repertoire holds about 210,000 clones, with 75% to 85% as singletons. Material: PBMCs. The origin of the receptors is a male donor in good health and CMV-seropositive. The CDR3 runs from the conserved cysteine through the conserved F or W.

j_gene,v_gene,CDR3aa
TRBJ2-1,TRBV30,CAWDSLRTSGSYNEQFF
TRBJ2-2,TRBV9,CASSVAASGYTGELFF
TRBJ1-2,TRBV7-3,CSSSQSGSLPYGYTF
TRBJ1-1,TRBV6-5,CASSRGLVAFF
TRBJ2-2,TRBV7-8,CASSQRSQGAGELFF
TRBJ2-3,TRBV4-3,CASSQAAAGKDTQYF
TRBJ1-1,TRBV5-1,CASSANRQGRTEAFF
TRBJ2-7,TRBV27,CASSFSSGRSEQYF
TRBJ1-1,TRBV11-2,CASSSTIGGTEAFF
TRBJ1-3,TRBV19,CASSISTGNTIYF
TRBJ2-7,TRBV11-2,CASSLDGWTGVDYEQYF
TRBJ2-7,TRBV19,CASSLTFGTVFYEQYF
TRBJ1-5,TRBV19,CASHSRGDSPQPQHF
TRBJ1-5,TRBV2,CASSQGGGQPQHF
TRBJ2-7,TRBV15,CATSRDTSGSWYEQYF
TRBJ1-5,TRBV10-3,CATRTVTGDGNQPQHF
TRBJ2-3,TRBV7-2,CASSLKGSGGRTDTQYF
TRBJ2-2,TRBV7-7,CASSLSPSGELFF
TRBJ1-4,TRBV4-3,CASSQGTAPDQKLFF
TRBJ2-7,TRBV5-4,CASSLDMGQGAKQYF
TRBJ1-5,TRBV11-2,CASSPLGGGQPQHF
TRBJ2-5,TRBV14,CASSQYRGTQETQYF
TRBJ2-3,TRBV7-2,CASSSRLADTQYF
TRBJ1-2,TRBV13,CASSGGQGIGGYTF
TRBJ2-5,TRBV10-1,CASSTPPLAGVQETQYF
TRBJ2-5,TRBV5-6,CASSKGGGETQYF
TRBJ1-6,TRBV7-3,CASSFGMGQENSPLHF
TRBJ2-7,TRBV7-2,CASSLGIGEQYF
TRBJ2-7,TRBV9,CASSALYGYEQYF
TRBJ2-7,TRBV18,CASSRDRVTHEQYF
TRBJ2-1,TRBV4-3,CASSQDQGTPYNEQFF
TRBJ1-1,TRBV7-9,CASSLVGDLNTEAFF
TRBJ1-2,TRBV9,CASSFPGQSYGYTF
TRBJ1-6,TRBV27,CASSLRGGNSPLHF
TRBJ1-2,TRBV5-6,CASSPDRGSNYGYTF
TRBJ1-2,TRBV29-1,CSVGGRRNYGYTF
TRBJ2-7,TRBV6-5,CASSYSQAPSSYEQYF
TRBJ2-6,TRBV2,CASSVHSGANVLTF
TRBJ1-5,TRBV6-6,CASSYGTGREQPQHF
TRBJ2-7,TRBV7-2,CASSWGQSLYEQYF
TRBJ1-1,TRBV5-1,CASTGDTEAFF
TRBJ2-7,TRBV11-2,CASSERQGARPYEQYF
TRBJ2-3,TRBV7-9,CASSLASGLTDTQYF
TRBJ2-2,TRBV30,CAWVLPGGDTGELFF
TRBJ2-3,TRBV28,CASSFLRGSRGTDTQYF
TRBJ1-2,TRBV15,CATADRLGRDYGYTF
.,TRBV28,CASSLGGAARAPYEQYF
TRBJ2-5,TRBV11-1,CASSLNAGPSGGQYF
TRBJ1-1,TRBV12-5,CASGRDITTEAFF
TRBJ1-4,TRBV9,CASSVGGGTGEKLFF
TRBJ2-7,TRBV6-5,CASSGGGQGYEQYF
TRBJ2-7,TRBV5-4,CASSRTSGSSYEQYF
TRBJ2-1,TRBV11-3,CASTHGGLSNNEQFF
TRBJ1-2,TRBV6-6,CASSPEQGNYGYTF
TRBJ1-3,TRBV5-1,CASSWGDRGTGNTIYF